Following are 15 T cell receptor beta chains from one sample sequenced in a study of human T cells and chemical hapten exposure. Time point denoted: patch test 3, about 24 weeks after DPC sensitization. Treatment described: therapeutic diphenylcyclopropenone sensitization with weekly scalp DPC. TCRdb analysed the RACE reads with MiXCR anew, one entry per CDR3 protein. The table includes about 97,000 distinct CDR3 sequences, roughly 27% detected once. The specimen comprised whole blood, sampled in connection with sensitization to the hapten diphenylcyclopropenone (DPC). The receptors here all came from a man between 40 and 49 years old with alopecia areata. Some clones in this sample may be carry-over from other donors' samples.

CDR3 sequence reads: CASSQGPSGPYEQYF. The CDR3 region has the DNA TGTGCCAGCAGCCAAGGCCCTAGCGGCCCTTACGAGCAGTACTTC. V gene TRBV14 combines with J gene TRBJ2-7, with 7 bases fitting TRBD2. The V segment lost 1 base and the J segment 4 bases; nucleotides outside the gene matches: 7. Germline CDR1 reads SGHDN; CDR2 reads FVKESK. This CDR3 contains 15 residues. Drawing the rest from reference TRBV14 and TRBJ2-7, the complete variable domain is EAGVTQFPSHSVIEKGQTVTLRCDPISGHDNLYWYRRVMGKEIKFLLHFVKESKQDESGMPNNRFLAERTGGTYSTLKVQPAELEDSGVYFCASSQGPSGPYEQYFGPGTRLTVT.

This clonotype was recorded a few times. This chain joins TRBV28 and TRBJ2-7; 7 bases fit TRBD1. From germline, CDR1 is MDHEN and CDR2 SYDVKM. V lost 2 bases, J lost 3 bases, and 4 bases stayed unmatched. The CDR3 has 14 residues. The CDR3 nucleotides read TGTGCCAGCAGTTTACGTGGGACAGACTACGAGCAGTACTTC. Translation gives CASSLRGTDYEQYF.

In this sample, this clonotype turned up a few times. V usage is TRBV12-3 or TRBV12-4 and J usage is TRBJ2-2, with TRBD2 identical over 12 bases. V lost 5 bases and J lost 4; bases outside the gene matches: 8. The CDR3 spans 17 residues. DNA of the CDR3: TGTGCCAGCAGTGACCGATCGACTAGCGGGAGCACCGGGGAGCTGTTTTTT. It translates to CASSDRSTSGSTGELFF.

J is TRBJ2-3 and V is TRBV10-3; TRBD2 might be the D (6 bases). The CDR3 runs to 14 residues. Trimming pared 3 bases from V and 0 bases from J, leaving 7 bases between. Germline values: CDR1 ENHRY, CDR2 SYGVKD. Written as DNA, the CDR3 is TGTGCCATCAGTGATAGCGGAAGCACAGATACGCAGTATTTT. It specifies CAISDSGSTDTQYF.

The rearrangement links TRBV28 to TRBJ2-7, with unresolved D. CDR1 MDHEN and CDR2 SYDVKM come from the germline V gene. The CDR3 has 12 amino acids. Trimming removed 5 bases from V and 6 bases from J, with 11 bases in between. The CDR3 is CASSPSDVEQYF. The CDR3 DNA is TGTGCCAGCAGTCCCTCTGACGTCGAGCAGTACTTC.

This clonotype showed up many times. The gene calls are TRBV12-3 or TRBV12-4 and TRBJ2-7; 7 bases fit TRBD2. This CDR3 contains 13 residues. V shed 5 bases and J 0 bases; nucleotides not matched to a gene: 1. The CDR3, as DNA: TGTGCCAGCAGTGCTAGCGGCTCCTACGAGCAGTACTTC. As protein: CASSASGSYEQYF.

This sequence joins TRBV27 and TRBJ1-5, with a weak D call TRBD1 (5 bases). The CDR3 consists of 13 residues. CDR1 is MNHEY, CDR2 SMNVEV, per germline (reference sequence). Trimming stripped 5 bases from V and 3 bases from J, with 8 bases between. CDR3 in amino acids: CASSPDTNQPQHF. The CDR3 nucleotides read TGTGCCAGCAGTCCGGACACCAATCAGCCCCAGCATTTT.

This chain joins TRBV5-1 and TRBJ2-3; 7 nucleotides agree with TRBD2. Germline trimming cut 0 bases from V and 2 bases from J; bases unmatched to any gene: 9. There are 17 residues in the CDR3. CDR1 and CDR2 (germline): SGHRS, YFSETQ. The CDR3 region is CASSLEETSTNTDTQYF. The CDR3 DNA is TGCGCCAGCAGCTTGGAAGAGACTAGCACAAACACAGATACGCAGTATTTT. The variable domain in full, completed from reference TRBV5-1 and TRBJ2-3, reads KAGVTQTPRYLIKTRGQQVTLSCSPISGHRSVSWYQQTPGQGLQFLFEYFSETQRNKGNFPGRFSGRQFSNSRSEMNVSTLELGDSALYLCASSLEETSTNTDTQYFGPGTRLTVL.

The V gene is TRBV9, the J gene TRBJ2-5; 10 bases agree with TRBD2. This CDR3 has 17 residues. V gave up 0 bases and J gave up 2 bases; unmatched junction bases: 7. Germline assignment: CDR1 SGDLS and CDR2 YYNGEE. This CDR3 is CASSVALLAGEQETQYF. The CDR3 DNA reads TGTGCCAGCAGCGTAGCCCTCCTAGCGGGAGAGCAAGAGACCCAGTACTTC.

This clonotype was counted ten times or more. The DNA of the CDR3 is TGTGCCAGCAGCTTAGCAGTCGCGGAGTACACAGATACGCAGTATTTT. Its translation: CASSLAVAEYTDTQYF. The genes are TRBV7-8 and TRBJ2-3; D unclear. Germline V gene data show CDR1 as SGHVS and CDR2 as FQNEAQ. V lost 0 bases, J lost 2 bases, and 12 bases lay in between. The CDR3 spans 16 residues.

The genes are TRBV4-1 and TRBJ2-7, with 8 nucleotides matching TRBD2. The J segment lost 0 bases and the V segment lost 5 bases, leaving 6 bases of the junction unmatched. This CDR3 has 15 amino acids. CDR1 MGHRA and CDR2 YSYEKL come from the germline V gene. CDR3 DNA: TGCGCCAGCAGCATTGGCGGGAGGAGCTCCTACGAGCAGTACTTC. It is translated as CASSIGGRSSYEQYF.

The V and J genes are TRBV6-5 and TRBJ2-5, with D uncertain. Looked up from germline, CDR1 is MNHEY and CDR2 is SVGAGI. With 5 bases removed from V and 7 bases from J, the gap between germline ends came to 11 bases. This CDR3 spans 12 amino acids. CDR3 residues: CASSPTGRTQYF. CDR3 in DNA: TGTGCCAGCAGTCCCACTGGTCGGACCCAGTACTTC.

This clonotype has more than one count but fewer than ten. This rearrangement joins TRBV20-1 to TRBJ2-7; the match to TRBD2 covers 9 bases. The CDR3 is 13 amino acids. In germline, CDR1 is DFQATT, CDR2 SNEGSKA (reference sequence). Unmatched junction bases numbered 6, after V lost 7 bases and J lost 2 bases. For the CDR3, the DNA is TGCAGTGGACTAGCGGACGGCACCTACGAGCAGTACTTC. This translates into CSGLADGTYEQYF.

CDR3 nucleotides: TGTGCCAGCAGCCCGCGCGGACAGGGGAGGACAGATACGCAGTATTTT. Residues: CASSPRGQGRTDTQYF. The chain employs TRBV7-8 and TRBJ2-3; 9 nucleotides match TRBD1. This CDR3 has 16 amino acids. Looked up from germline, CDR1 is SGHVS and CDR2 is FQNEAQ. The V and J ends lost 5 bases and 3 bases, in that order; junction bases with no gene match: 9.

The rearrangement links TRBV4-3 to TRBJ2-5; perhaps TRBD1 as D (5 bases). Germline V CDR1 and CDR2: LGHNA, YSLEER. The CDR3 runs to 14 residues. Trimming pared 0 bases from V and 5 bases from J, leaving 10 bases between. CDR3 amino acids: CASSQEGRKETQYF. The CDR3 nucleotides are TGCGCCAGCAGCCAAGAGGGGCGTAAGGAGACCCAGTACTTC.